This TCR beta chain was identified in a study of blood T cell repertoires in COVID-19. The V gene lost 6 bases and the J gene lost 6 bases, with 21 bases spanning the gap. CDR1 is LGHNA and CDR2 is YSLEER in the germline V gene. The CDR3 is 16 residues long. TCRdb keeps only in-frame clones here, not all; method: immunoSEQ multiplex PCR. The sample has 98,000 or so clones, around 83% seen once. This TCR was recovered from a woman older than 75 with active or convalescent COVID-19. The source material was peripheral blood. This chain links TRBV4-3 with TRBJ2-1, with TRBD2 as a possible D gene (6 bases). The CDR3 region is CASRLNQETSINEQFF. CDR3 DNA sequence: TGCGCCAGCAGACTAAATCAGGAAACTAGCATCAATGAGCAGTTCTTC.